Shown below are 13 T cell receptor beta chains from a single sample sequenced in a study of blood T cell repertoires in COVID-19. Repertoires were generated with immunoSEQ multiplex PCR, while TCRdb's copy carries only in-frame clones and drops some. The sample comprises some 330,000 clones, around 90% of which are singletons, and around 5% rests with the top ten. The sample was PBMCs or T cells enriched from blood (not recorded which). Receptor source: a man between 25 and 39 years old who had recovered from COVID-19.

The rearrangement joins TRBV4-1 to TRBJ1-3, with 7 bases identical to TRBD1. The J segment lost 0 bases and the V segment lost 2 bases, leaving 10 bases of the junction unmatched. CDR1 and CDR2 (germline): MGHRA, YSYEKL. The CDR3 sequence is 18 residues long. This CDR3 is CASSQQTLTGSSGNTIYF. CDR3 DNA: TGCGCCAGCAGCCAACAAACCTTGACAGGGAGCTCTGGAAACACCATATATTTT.

The CDR3 region is CASSSQARASGNTIYF. Here the CDR3 DNA reads TGCGCCAGCAGCTCTCAGGCGAGGGCCTCTGGAAACACCATATATTTT. This chain links TRBV5-1 with TRBJ1-3; D is unclear. This CDR3 is 16 amino acids long. The V end was cut by 3 bases, the J end by 0 bases, with 13 bases between. CDR1 and CDR2 (germline): SGHRS, YFSETQ. The full variable domain, its missing parts supplied by reference TRBV5-1 and TRBJ1-3, is KAGVTQTPRYLIKTRGQQVTLSCSPISGHRSVSWYQQTPGQGLQFLFEYFSETQRNKGNFPGRFSGRQFSNSRSEMNVSTLELGDSALYLCASSSQARASGNTIYFGEGSWLTVV.

CDR3 DNA: TGTGCCAGCACATGGGCAGTCCACAATGAGCAGTTCTTC. Amino acid sequence: CASTWAVHNEQFF. The chain carries TRBV28 and TRBJ2-1; D remains unclear. Trimming stripped 7 bases from V and 5 bases from J, with 12 bases between. CDR1 MDHEN and CDR2 SYDVKM come from the germline V gene. The CDR3 is made up of 13 amino acids.

The V call is TRBV4-1, the J call TRBJ2-1; D may be TRBD1 (6 bases). Looked up from germline, CDR1 is MGHRA and CDR2 is YSYEKL. This CDR3 is 16 amino acids long. The germline V and J ends were trimmed by 2 bases and 1 base, with 12 bases remaining between them. The CDR3 DNA is TGCGCCAGCAGCCAAAGAGACAGGAGATCCTACAATGAGCAGTTCTTC. It codes for CASSQRDRRSYNEQFF.

J is TRBJ2-5 and V is TRBV2, with 15 nucleotides matching TRBD2. The germline gives CDR1 SNHLY, CDR2 FYNNEI. This CDR3 is 20 amino acids long. The V gene end was trimmed by 4 bases and the J gene end by 7 bases; junction bases not matched to a gene: 19. CDR3 nucleotides: TGTGCCAGCAGTGTGATAACTTATGGACTAGCGGGGGGGCCTGGAGTGACCCAGTACTTC. This gives the protein CASSVITYGLAGGPGVTQYF.

V usage is TRBV6-5 and J usage is TRBJ1-6; D uncertain. The CDR3 contains 15 residues. V lost 0 bases, J lost 5 bases, and 8 bases lay in between. The germline V gene encodes CDR1 MNHEY and CDR2 SVGAGI. The CDR3 DNA reads as TGTGCCAGCAGTTACTCGCACCGGGATAATTCACCCCTCCACTTT. Amino acids: CASSYSHRDNSPLHF.

The genes are TRBV3-1 (or the pseudogene TRBV3-2) and TRBJ2-4; 10 nucleotides line up with TRBD2. The germline CDR1 and CDR2 sequences are LGHDT and YNNKEL (reference sequence). This CDR3 comprises 14 residues. The V and J ends lost 4 bases and 4 bases, in that order; junction bases with no gene match: 1. CDR3 in amino acids: CASSLGLAKNIQYF. Here the CDR3 DNA reads TGTGCCAGCAGCCTGGGACTAGCGAAAAACATTCAGTACTTC.

This clone showed up just once. This chain links TRBV27 with TRBJ1-5; TRBD1 matches at 8 bases. This CDR3 contains 15 residues. CDR1 and CDR2 from the germline V gene are MNHEY and SMNVEV (reference sequence). With V trimmed by 5 bases and J by 6 bases, 9 bases remained unmatched. Here the CDR3 reads CASSPDRGAGQPQHF. For the CDR3, the DNA is TGTGCCAGCAGTCCCGACAGGGGCGCGGGTCAGCCCCAGCATTTT.

The CDR3 coding sequence is TGTGCCATCAGCCAGGGGACGGTCCTCAGAACCGGGGAGCTGTTTTTT. Translation gives CAISQGTVLRTGELFF. The gene calls are TRBV10-3 and TRBJ2-2; maybe TRBD1 (6 bases). CDR1 and CDR2 from the germline V gene are ENHRY and SYGVKD. This CDR3 has 16 residues. Trimming left V 6 bases short and J 5 bases short, with 19 bases between.

V is TRBV28 and J is TRBJ2-7, with 7 nucleotides matching TRBD2. The CDR3 spans 16 residues. V lost 5 bases to trimming and J lost 2 bases; unmatched junction nucleotides: 12. The germline V gene encodes CDR1 MDHEN and CDR2 SYDVKM. The CDR3 DNA sequence: TGTGCCAGCAGTCCACTCTCCGGCGGGGGAGCCTACGAGCAGTACTTC. Translated: CASSPLSGGGAYEQYF. Supplemented by reference TRBV28 and TRBJ2-7, the full variable domain reads DVKVTQSSRYLVKRTGEKVFLECVQDMDHENMFWYRQDPGLGLRLIYFSYDVKMKEKGDIPEGYSVSREKKERFSLILESASTNQTSMYLCASSPLSGGGAYEQYFGPGTRLTVT.

V gene TRBV6-5 combines with J gene TRBJ2-6; tentative D call: TRBD1 (6 bases). CDR1 and CDR2 from the germline V gene are MNHEY and SVGAGI. The CDR3 has 15 residues. V was cut by 6 bases and J by 1 base, with 10 bases left in between. The DNA for the CDR3 is TGTGCCAGCAGCCGGACAGCGTCTGGGGCCAACGTCCTGACTTTC. Translated, it gives CASSRTASGANVLTF.

The chain has TRBV5-1 and TRBJ2-7; 8 nucleotides match TRBD1. The germline V gene encodes CDR1 SGHRS and CDR2 YFSETQ. V was clipped by 4 bases and J by 5 bases; unmatched bases: 11. The CDR3 totals 15 residues. CDR3 nucleotide sequence: TGCGCCAGCAGCACCGGACAGGGTTCCGCCCACGAGCAGTACTTC. It specifies CASSTGQGSAHEQYF.

The chain carries TRBV7-2 and TRBJ2-7, with TRBD1 matching 10 bases. The germline V gene encodes CDR1 SGHTA and CDR2 FQGNSA. The CDR3 runs to 16 residues. The V gene end was trimmed by 1 base and the J gene end by 5 bases; junction bases not matched to a gene: 8. DNA of the CDR3: TGTGCCAGCAGCTTAGAGTCGAGGGACAGGGGAAACGAGCAGTACTTC. This codes for CASSLESRDRGNEQYF. The full variable domain, completed using reference TRBV7-2 and TRBJ2-7, is GAGVSQSPSNKVTEKGKDVELRCDPISGHTALYWYRQSLGQGLEFLIYFQGNSAPDKSGLPSDRFSAERTGGSVSTLTIQRTQQEDSAVYLCASSLESRDRGNEQYFGPGTRLTVT.